This entry features one T cell receptor (beta chain) sequence. Germline lookup yields CDR1 MNHEY and CDR2 SMNVEV (reference sequence). V lost 2 bases, J lost 7 bases, and 4 bases stayed unmatched. The CDR3 has 15 amino acids. The record originates from a study of T cell changes during pregnancy in multiple sclerosis. Generated by immunoSEQ multiplex PCR, the TCRdb table keeps only in-frame clones and is missing some. The repertoire holds tens of thousands of clones, with roughly nine tenths as singletons. The source is a female donor in good health, enrolled as a control in a pregnancy study. Source: CD4+ T cells from peripheral blood mononuclear cells, taken after pregnancy. The chain joins TRBV27 to TRBJ2-1, with 11 bases fitting TRBD2. The CDR3 DNA reads as TGTGCCAGCAGTTTACGGTTAGCGGGAGGGAATGAGCAGTTCTTC. This gives the protein CASSLRLAGGNEQFF.